This T cell receptor beta chain is from a study of T cell repertoires in cytomegalovirus infection. Study-wide background: In public TCR beta signatures, there were indications of both CMV infection and matching HLA type.

One entry per CDR3 protein results from TCRdb running MiXCR on the reads. The sample carries some 180,000 distinct CDR3 sequences, roughly a fifth recorded once. V gave up 2 bases and J gave up 0 bases, with 11 bases separating them. The CDR3 has 15 amino acids. Germline V lookup: CDR1 SGDLS, CDR2 YYNGEE. The TCR was taken from a human donor in good health (CMV status not recorded). Some clones in this sample may be carry-over from other donors' samples. The rearrangement links TRBV9 to TRBJ2-5; D is perhaps TRBD1 (6 bases). Sequencing used PBMCs. The CDR3 here is CASSVSQGYQETQYF. As DNA, the CDR3 is TGTGCCAGCAGCGTCTCACAGGGATACCAAGAGACCCAGTACTTC.